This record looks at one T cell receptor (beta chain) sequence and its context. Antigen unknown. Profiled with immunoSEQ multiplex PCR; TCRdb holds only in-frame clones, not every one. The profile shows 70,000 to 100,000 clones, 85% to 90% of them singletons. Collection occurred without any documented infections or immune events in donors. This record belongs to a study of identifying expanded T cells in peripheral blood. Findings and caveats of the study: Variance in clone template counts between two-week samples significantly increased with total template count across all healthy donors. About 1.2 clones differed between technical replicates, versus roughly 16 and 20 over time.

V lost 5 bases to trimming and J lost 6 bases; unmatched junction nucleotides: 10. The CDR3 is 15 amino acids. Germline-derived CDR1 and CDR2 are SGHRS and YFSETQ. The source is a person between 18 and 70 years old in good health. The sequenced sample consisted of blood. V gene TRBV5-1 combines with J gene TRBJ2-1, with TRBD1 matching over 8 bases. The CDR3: CASSDRGTSGNEQFF. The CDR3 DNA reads TGCGCCAGCAGTGACAGGGGCACGTCGGGCAATGAGCAGTTCTTC.